This TCR beta chain was observed in a study of blood T cell repertoires in COVID-19. Looking at the study overall: The United States, Italy and Spain supplied acute and convalescent COVID-19 samples.

Data came from immunoSEQ multiplex PCR; TCRdb stores just in-frame clones and leaves some out. The repertoire holds approximately 190,000 clones, with 80% to 90% as singletons. The CDR3 extends over 16 amino acids. The V and J ends lost 3 bases and 2 bases respectively, with 11 bases between them. Germline loops: CDR1 MNHNY, CDR2 SVGAGI (reference sequence). Sequencing was performed on peripheral blood. The sequence derives from a man aged 65 to 79 with active or convalescent COVID-19. J is TRBJ1-6 and V is TRBV6-6, with D unresolved. CDR3 coding DNA: TGTGCCAGCAGTTATTTAGGGAGGCCCTATAATTCACCCCTCCACTTT. Its translation is CASSYLGRPYNSPLHF.